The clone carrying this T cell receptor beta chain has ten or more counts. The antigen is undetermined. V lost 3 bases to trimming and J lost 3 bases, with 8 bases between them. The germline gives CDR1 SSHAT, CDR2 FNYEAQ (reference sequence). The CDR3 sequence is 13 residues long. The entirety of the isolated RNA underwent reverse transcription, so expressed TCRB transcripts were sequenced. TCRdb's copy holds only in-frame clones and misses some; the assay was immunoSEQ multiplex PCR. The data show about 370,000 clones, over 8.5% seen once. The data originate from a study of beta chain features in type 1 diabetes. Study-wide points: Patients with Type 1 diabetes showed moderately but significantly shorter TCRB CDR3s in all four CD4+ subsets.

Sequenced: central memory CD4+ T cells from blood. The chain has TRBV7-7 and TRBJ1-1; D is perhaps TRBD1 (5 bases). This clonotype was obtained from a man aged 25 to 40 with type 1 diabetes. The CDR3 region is CASSLDTYTEAFF. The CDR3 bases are TGTGCCAGCAGCTTGGACACCTACACTGAAGCTTTCTTT.